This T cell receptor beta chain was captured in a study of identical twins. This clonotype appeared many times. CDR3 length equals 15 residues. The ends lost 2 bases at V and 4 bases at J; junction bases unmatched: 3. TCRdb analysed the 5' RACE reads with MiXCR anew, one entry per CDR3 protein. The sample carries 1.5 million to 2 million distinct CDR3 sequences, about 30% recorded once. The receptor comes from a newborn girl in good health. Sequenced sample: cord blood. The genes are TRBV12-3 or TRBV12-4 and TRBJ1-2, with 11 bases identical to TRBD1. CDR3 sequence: CASSLRGQGGYGYTF. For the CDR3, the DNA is TGTGCCAGCAGTTTAAGGGGACAGGGGGGCTATGGCTACACCTTC.